A single T cell receptor (beta chain) is shown here with its context. This entry belongs to a study of blood T cell repertoires in COVID-19. Study summary: Donors in the United States, Italy and Spain gave samples during acute or convalescent COVID-19. T cells, B-cell-depleted T cells, or PBMCs provided the cDNA or gDNA that served as material.

Unmatched junction bases numbered 0, after V lost 3 bases and J lost 2 bases. The CDR3 has 13 amino acids. Germline V gene lookup returns CDR1 MNHEY and CDR2 SMNVEV (reference sequence). In the original analysis: Counts of nucleated cells, estimated from reference gene primer amplification, were obtained. Here immunoSEQ multiplex PCR was the method, and the copy in TCRdb shows in-frame clones only, minus some. The V and J calls and clone size were taken over from that table, and D and trimming were inferred from the DNA. This sample has 160,000 or so clones, with around 80% found just once. The gene calls are TRBV27 and TRBJ1-2; 7 positions match TRBD1. The sequenced sample was peripheral blood. This sequence originates from a woman aged 70-85 years with acute or convalescent COVID-19. The CDR3 here is CASSLTGNYGYTF. In DNA form, the CDR3 reads TGTGCCAGCAGTTTGACAGGGAACTATGGCTACACCTTC.